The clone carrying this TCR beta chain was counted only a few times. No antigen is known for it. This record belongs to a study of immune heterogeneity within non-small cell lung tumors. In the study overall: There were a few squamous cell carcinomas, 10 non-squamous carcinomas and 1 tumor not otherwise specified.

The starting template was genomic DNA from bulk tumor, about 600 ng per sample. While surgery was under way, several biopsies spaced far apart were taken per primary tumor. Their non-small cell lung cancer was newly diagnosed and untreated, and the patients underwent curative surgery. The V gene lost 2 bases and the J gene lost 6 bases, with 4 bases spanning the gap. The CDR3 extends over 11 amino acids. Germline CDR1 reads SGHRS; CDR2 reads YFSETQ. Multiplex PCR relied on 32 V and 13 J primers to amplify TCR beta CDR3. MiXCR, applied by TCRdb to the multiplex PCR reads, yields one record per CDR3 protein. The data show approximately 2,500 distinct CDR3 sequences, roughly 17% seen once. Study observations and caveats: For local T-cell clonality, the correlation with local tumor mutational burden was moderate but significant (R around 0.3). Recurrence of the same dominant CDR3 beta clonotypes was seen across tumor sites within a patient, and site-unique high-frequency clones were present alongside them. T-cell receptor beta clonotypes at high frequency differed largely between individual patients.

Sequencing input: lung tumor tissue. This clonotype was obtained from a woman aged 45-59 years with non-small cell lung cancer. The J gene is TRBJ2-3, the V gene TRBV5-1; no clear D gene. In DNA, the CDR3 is TGCGCCAGCAGCTTTGAGGATACGCAGTATTTT. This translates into CASSFEDTQYF.